This passage covers 10 T cell receptor beta chains from one sample sequenced in a study of blood T cell repertoires in COVID-19. Data came from immunoSEQ multiplex PCR; TCRdb stores just in-frame clones and leaves some out. The repertoire holds fewer than 130,000 clones, with approximately 92% as singletons. The sequencing input was peripheral blood. These receptors originate from a woman older than 75 with acute or convalescent COVID-19.

This rearrangement joins TRBV7-2 to TRBJ2-7; possible D gene TRBD2, 7 bases. The CDR3 is made up of 16 amino acids. V was shortened by 6 bases and J by 3 bases, with 21 bases between the two germline ends. Germline values: CDR1 SGHTA, CDR2 FQGNSA. In DNA, the CDR3 is TGTGCCAGCAGTAAATTGCGGGGGCAAAATCGCTACGAGCAGTACTTC. Protein sequence: CASSKLRGQNRYEQYF.

The rearrangement joins TRBV5-4 to TRBJ2-1; D is perhaps TRBD2 (7 bases). V lost 0 bases to trimming and J lost 4 bases, with 14 bases between them. Germline CDR1 and CDR2: SGHNT and YYREEE (reference sequence). CDR3 length equals 16 residues. Written as DNA, the CDR3 is TGTGCCAGCAGCTTGGGAGGGGGGGGAATGTACAATGAGCAGTTCTTC. It encodes CASSLGGGGMYNEQFF.

The chain carries TRBV28 and TRBJ2-5, with 11 bases that match TRBD2. This CDR3 region has 17 residues. In germline, CDR1 is MDHEN, CDR2 SYDVKM. V shed 5 bases, J shed 7 bases, and the junction held 15 bases outside the gene matches. The DNA of the CDR3 is TGTGCCAGCAGTACCATAAGGGGACCTAGCGGGGGGTCGACCCAGTACTTC. Translation gives CASSTIRGPSGGSTQYF.

The CDR3 sequence is CATSRDRGGYGYTF. In nucleotides, the CDR3 is TGTGCCACCAGCAGAGATAGGGGGGGCTATGGCTACACCTTC. V usage is TRBV15 and J usage is TRBJ1-2; TRBD1 is a possible D gene (6 bases). Germline V gives CDR1 LNHNV, CDR2 YYDKDF (reference sequence). V shed 0 bases and J shed 4 bases, with 9 bases lying between them. The CDR3 is 14 amino acids. Drawing the rest from reference TRBV15 and TRBJ1-2, the complete variable domain is DAMVIQNPRYQVTQFGKPVTLSCSQTLNHNVMYWYQQKSSQAPKLLFHYYDKDFNNEADTPDNFQSRRPNTSFCFLDIRSPGLGDTAMYLCATSRDRGGYGYTFGSGTRLTVV.

This chain joins TRBV18 and TRBJ1-3; D may be TRBD1 (6 bases). CDR1 is KGHSH, CDR2 LQKENI, per germline. This CDR3 region has 13 residues. V lost 6 bases and J lost 3, with 9 bases in between. The DNA of the CDR3 is TGTGCCAGCTCCCAGGGGAGTGGAAACACCATATATTTT. It encodes CASSQGSGNTIYF.

The J gene is TRBJ1-1, the V gene TRBV30; 7 nucleotides match TRBD1. CDR1 and CDR2 (germline): GTSNPN, SVGIG (reference sequence). Unmatched junction bases numbered 10, after V lost 2 bases and J lost 7 bases. This CDR3 region has 14 residues. CDR3 amino acids: CAWSIGTEGGEAFF. The CDR3 region has the DNA TGTGCCTGGAGTATTGGGACAGAAGGCGGTGAAGCTTTCTTT.

The chain employs TRBV7-2 and TRBJ2-5, with D maybe TRBD1 (6 bases). Trimming removed 4 bases at V and 2 bases at J, with 11 bases between. Germline-derived CDR1 and CDR2 are SGHTA and FQGNSA. The CDR3 has 14 residues. For the CDR3, the DNA is TGTGCCAGCAGCTCCGGACAGCGACAAGAGACCCAGTACTTC. It is translated as CASSSGQRQETQYF. Full variable domain (remainder filled in from reference TRBV7-2 and TRBJ2-5): GAGVSQSPSNKVTEKGKDVELRCDPISGHTALYWYRQSLGQGLEFLIYFQGNSAPDKSGLPSDRFSAERTGGSVSTLTIQRTQQEDSAVYLCASSSGQRQETQYFGPGTRLLVL.

The gene calls are TRBV12-3 or TRBV12-4 and TRBJ1-1; possible D gene TRBD1, 6 bases. The CDR3 sequence is 13 residues long. Trimming took off 8 bases at V and 1 base at J, with 11 bases between the two ends. The CDR3 is CASEQGPNTEAFF. CDR3 DNA sequence: TGTGCCAGCGAACAGGGACCGAACACTGAAGCTTTCTTT.

This chain connects TRBV19 to TRBJ1-1; 9 nucleotides match TRBD1. The CDR3 has 16 amino acids. CDR1 LNHDA and CDR2 SQIVND come from the germline V gene (reference sequence). After removal of 5 bases from V and 4 bases from J, the junction contained 11 bases not matched to a gene. Here the CDR3 reads CASSLRQGGSLTEAFF. The CDR3 DNA is TGTGCCAGTAGTCTTCGACAGGGGGGGTCACTCACTGAAGCTTTCTTT.

This clone appeared a single time. CDR3 sequence reads: CASSLEGKNIQYF. For the CDR3, the DNA is TGCGCCAGCAGCTTGGAGGGGAAAAACATTCAGTACTTC. The chain couples TRBV5-1 to TRBJ2-4; D may be TRBD1 (5 bases). Deletions cut 0 bases from V and 4 bases from J, with 5 bases between. The CDR3 extends over 13 amino acids. Germline V gene data show CDR1 as SGHRS and CDR2 as YFSETQ.